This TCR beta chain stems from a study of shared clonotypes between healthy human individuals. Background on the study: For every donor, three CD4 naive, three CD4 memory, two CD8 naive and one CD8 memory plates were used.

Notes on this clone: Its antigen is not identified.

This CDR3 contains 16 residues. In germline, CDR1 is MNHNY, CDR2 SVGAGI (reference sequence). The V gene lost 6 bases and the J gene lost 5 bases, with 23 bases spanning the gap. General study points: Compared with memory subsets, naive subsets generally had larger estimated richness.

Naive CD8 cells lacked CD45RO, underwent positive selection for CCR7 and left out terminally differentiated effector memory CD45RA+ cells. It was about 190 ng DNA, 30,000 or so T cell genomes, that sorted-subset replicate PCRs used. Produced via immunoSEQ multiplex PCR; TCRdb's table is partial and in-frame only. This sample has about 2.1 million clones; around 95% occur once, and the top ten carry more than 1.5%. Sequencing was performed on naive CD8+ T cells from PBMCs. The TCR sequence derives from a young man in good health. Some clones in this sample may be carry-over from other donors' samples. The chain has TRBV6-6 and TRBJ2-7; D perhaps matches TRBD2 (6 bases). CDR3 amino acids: CASSPRGGAMNNEQYF. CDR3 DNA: TGTGCCAGCAGCCCCCGAGGAGGGGCTATGAACAACGAGCAGTACTTC.